This T cell receptor beta chain was identified in a study of regulatory T cells in long-lasting Graves disease. Unmatched junction bases numbered 11, after V lost 5 bases and J lost 7 bases. Per germline, CDR1 LGHNT and CDR2 FRNRAP. The CDR3 is made up of 15 amino acids. This clonotype was observed at least ten times. Time point of the sample: newly diagnosed GD, antithyroid drugs for less than 3 months. PBMC RNA was the source of the TCR library. TCR beta libraries were built with iRepertoire HTBI primers and Arm-PCR of CDR3 regions. TCRdb independently ran MiXCR on the multiplex PCR reads; one entry per CDR3 protein. The table shows approximately 400,000 distinct CDR3 sequences, with around 15% occurring only once.

The specimen was peripheral blood mononuclear cells (PBMCs), collected at new diagnosis, from a patient treated with antithyroid drugs. The chain recombines TRBV12-5 with TRBJ2-1; TRBD2 agrees at 7 bases. The sequence was collected from a female donor with Graves disease. The CDR3 sequence is CASGGPFAGDNEQFF. CDR3 DNA: TGTGCTAGTGGTGGGCCCTTTGCGGGGGATAATGAGCAGTTCTTC.